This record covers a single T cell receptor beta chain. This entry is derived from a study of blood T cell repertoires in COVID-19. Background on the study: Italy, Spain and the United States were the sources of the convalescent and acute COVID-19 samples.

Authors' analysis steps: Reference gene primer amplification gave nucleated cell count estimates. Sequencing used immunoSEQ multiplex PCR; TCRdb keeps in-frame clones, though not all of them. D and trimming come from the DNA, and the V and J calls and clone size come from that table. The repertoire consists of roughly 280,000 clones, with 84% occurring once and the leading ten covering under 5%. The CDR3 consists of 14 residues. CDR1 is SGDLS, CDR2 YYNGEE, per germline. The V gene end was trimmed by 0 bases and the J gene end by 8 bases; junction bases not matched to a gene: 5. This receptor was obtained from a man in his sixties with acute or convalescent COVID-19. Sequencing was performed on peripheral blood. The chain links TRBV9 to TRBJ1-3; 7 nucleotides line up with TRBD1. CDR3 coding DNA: TGTGCCAGCAGCGTAGGGCCAGGGGGGCACACCATATATTTT. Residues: CASSVGPGGHTIYF.